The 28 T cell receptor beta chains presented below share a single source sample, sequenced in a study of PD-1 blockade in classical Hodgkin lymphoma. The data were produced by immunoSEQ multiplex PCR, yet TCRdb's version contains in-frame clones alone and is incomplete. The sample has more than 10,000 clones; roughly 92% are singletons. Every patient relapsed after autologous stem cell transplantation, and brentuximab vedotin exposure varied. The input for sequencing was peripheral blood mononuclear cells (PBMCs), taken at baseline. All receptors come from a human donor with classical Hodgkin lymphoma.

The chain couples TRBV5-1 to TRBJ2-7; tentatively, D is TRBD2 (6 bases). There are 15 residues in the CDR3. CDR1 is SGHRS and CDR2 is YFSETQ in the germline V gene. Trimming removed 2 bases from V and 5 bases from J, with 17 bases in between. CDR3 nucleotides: TGCGCCAGCAGCTTCGCGGGGATCGCCATGGACGAGCAGTACTTC. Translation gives CASSFAGIAMDEQYF.

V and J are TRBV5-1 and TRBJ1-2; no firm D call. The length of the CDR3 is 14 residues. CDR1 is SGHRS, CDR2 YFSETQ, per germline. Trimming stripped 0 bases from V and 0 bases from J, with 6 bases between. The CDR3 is CASSLESPNYGYTF. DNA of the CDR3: TGCGCCAGCAGCTTGGAATCTCCTAACTATGGCTACACCTTC.

CDR3 protein: CASSNSTTGGQPQHF. CDR3 DNA: TGTGCCAGCAGCAATAGTACGACAGGGGGTCAGCCCCAGCATTTT. The genes are TRBV21-1 and TRBJ1-5; TRBD1 was called by the table and not checked on the DNA. TRBV21-1 is a recognized pseudogene. The length of the CDR3 is 15 residues.

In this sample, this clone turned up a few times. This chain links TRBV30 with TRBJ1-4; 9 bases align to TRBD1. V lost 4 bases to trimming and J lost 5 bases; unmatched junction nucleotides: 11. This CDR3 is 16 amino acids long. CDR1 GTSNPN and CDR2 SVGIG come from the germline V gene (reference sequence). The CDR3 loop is CAWMEGNRGLNEKLFF. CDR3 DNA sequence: TGTGCCTGGATGGAGGGCAACAGGGGGCTAAATGAAAAACTGTTTTTT.

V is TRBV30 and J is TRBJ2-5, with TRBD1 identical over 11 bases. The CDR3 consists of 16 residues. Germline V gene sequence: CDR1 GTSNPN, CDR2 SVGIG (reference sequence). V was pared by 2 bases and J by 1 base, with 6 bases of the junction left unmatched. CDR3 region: CAWSPRDRGSQETQYF. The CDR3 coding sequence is TGTGCCTGGAGTCCCCGGGACAGGGGGTCCCAAGAGACCCAGTACTTC.

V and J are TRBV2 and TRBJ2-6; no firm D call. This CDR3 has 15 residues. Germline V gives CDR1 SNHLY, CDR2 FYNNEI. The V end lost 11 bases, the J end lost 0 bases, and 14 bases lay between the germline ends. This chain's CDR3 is CAEITEISGANVLTF. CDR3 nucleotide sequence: TGTGCCGAAATAACGGAGATCTCTGGGGCCAACGTCCTGACTTTC.

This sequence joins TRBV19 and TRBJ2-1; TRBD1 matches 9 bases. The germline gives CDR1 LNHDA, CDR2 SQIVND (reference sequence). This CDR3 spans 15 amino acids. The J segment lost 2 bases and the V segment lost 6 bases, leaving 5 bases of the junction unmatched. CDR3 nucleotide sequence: TGTGCCAGTAGCCCGGGACAGGGCCCCTACAATGAGCAGTTCTTC. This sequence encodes CASSPGQGPYNEQFF.

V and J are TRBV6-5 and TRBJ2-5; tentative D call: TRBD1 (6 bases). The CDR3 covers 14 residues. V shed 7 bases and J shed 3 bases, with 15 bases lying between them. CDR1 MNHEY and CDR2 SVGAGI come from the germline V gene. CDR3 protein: CASKFDRIEETQYF. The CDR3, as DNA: TGTGCCAGCAAATTCGACAGGATTGAAGAGACCCAGTACTTC.

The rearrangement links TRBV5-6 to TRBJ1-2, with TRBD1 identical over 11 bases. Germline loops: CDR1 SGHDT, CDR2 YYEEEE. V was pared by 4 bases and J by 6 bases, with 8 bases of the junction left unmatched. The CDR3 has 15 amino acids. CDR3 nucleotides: TGTGCCAGCAGCACGCGGACAGGGGGCATTGATGGCTACACCTTC. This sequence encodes CASSTRTGGIDGYTF.

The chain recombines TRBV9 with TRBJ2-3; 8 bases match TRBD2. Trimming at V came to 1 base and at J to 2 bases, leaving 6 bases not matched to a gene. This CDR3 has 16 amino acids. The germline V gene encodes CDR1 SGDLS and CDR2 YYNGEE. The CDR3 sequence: CASSVRGLGATDTQYF. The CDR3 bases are TGTGCCAGCAGCGTAAGGGGACTAGGGGCCACAGATACGCAGTATTTT.

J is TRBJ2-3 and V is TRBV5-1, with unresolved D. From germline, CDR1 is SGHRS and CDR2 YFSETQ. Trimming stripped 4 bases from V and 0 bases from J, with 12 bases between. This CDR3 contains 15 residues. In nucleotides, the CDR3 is TGCGCCAGCAGCCGCATAACGGACAGCACAGATACGCAGTATTTT. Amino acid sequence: CASSRITDSTDTQYF.

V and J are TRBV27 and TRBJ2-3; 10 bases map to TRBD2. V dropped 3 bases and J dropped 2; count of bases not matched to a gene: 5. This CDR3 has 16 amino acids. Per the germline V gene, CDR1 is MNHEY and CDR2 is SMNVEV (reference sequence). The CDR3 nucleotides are TGTGCCAGCAGTTTGGCTAGCGGGAGTAACACAGATACGCAGTATTTT. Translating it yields CASSLASGSNTDTQYF.

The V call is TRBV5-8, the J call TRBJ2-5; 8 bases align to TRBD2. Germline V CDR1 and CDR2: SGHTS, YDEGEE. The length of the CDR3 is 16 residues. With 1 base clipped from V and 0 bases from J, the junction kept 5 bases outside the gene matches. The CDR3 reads CASSLLLAAYQETQYF. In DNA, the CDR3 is TGTGCCAGCAGCTTGTTACTAGCGGCCTACCAAGAGACCCAGTACTTC.

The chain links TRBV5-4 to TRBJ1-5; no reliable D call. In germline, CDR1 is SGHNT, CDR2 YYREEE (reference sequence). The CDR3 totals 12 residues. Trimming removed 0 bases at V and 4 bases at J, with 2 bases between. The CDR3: CASSLENQPQHF. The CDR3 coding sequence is TGTGCCAGCAGCTTGGAGAATCAGCCCCAGCATTTT.

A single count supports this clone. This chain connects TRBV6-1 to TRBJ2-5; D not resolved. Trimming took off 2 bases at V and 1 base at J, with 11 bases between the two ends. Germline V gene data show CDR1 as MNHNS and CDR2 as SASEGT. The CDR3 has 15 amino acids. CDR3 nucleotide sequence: TGTGCCAGCAGTGAAATTGTTGGCAGCCAAGAGACCCAGTACTTC. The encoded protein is CASSEIVGSQETQYF.

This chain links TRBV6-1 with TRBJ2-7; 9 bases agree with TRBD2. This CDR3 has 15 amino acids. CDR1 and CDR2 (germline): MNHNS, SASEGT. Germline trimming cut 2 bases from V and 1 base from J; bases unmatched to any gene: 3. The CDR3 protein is CASSERAGGSYEQYF. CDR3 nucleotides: TGTGCCAGCAGTGAAAGGGCGGGAGGGTCCTACGAGCAGTACTTC.

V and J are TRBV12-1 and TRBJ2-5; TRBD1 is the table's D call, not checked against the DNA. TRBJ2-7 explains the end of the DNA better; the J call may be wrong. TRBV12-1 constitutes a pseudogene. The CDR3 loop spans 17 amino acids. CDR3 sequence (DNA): TGTGCCAGCAGCTTTGGGCATCTGGGGACAGGGGACTACGAGCAGTACTTC. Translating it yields CASSFGHLGTGDYEQYF.

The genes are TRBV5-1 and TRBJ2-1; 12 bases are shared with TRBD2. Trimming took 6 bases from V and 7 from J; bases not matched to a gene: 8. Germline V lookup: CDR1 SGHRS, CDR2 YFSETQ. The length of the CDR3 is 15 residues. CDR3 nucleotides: TGCGCCAGCACCCTGACTAGCGGGAGTATTAATGAGCAGTTCTTC. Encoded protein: CASTLTSGSINEQFF.

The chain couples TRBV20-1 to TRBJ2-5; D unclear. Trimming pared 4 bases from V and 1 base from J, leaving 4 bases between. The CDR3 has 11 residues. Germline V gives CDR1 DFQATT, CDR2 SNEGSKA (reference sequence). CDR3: CSATPQETQYF. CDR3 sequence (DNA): TGCAGTGCTACGCCCCAAGAGACCCAGTACTTC.

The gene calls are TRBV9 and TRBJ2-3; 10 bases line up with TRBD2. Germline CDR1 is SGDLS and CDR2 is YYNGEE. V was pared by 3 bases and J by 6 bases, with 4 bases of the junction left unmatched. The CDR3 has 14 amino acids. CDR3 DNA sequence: TGTGCCAGCAGCGCGGGACTAGCGACCGATACGCAGTATTTT. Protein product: CASSAGLATDTQYF. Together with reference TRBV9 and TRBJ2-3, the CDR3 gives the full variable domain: DSGVTQTPKHLITATGQRVTLRCSPRSGDLSVYWYQQSLDQGLQFLIQYYNGEERAKGNILERFSAQQFPDLHSELNLSSLELGDSALYFCASSAGLATDTQYFGPGTRLTVL.

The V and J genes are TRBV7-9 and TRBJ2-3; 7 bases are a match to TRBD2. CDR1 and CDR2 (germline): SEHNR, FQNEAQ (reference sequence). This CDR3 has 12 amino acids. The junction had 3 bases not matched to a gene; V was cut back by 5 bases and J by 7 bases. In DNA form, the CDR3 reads TGTGCCAGCAGCGGACTAGAGCATACGCAGTATTTT. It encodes CASSGLEHTQYF.

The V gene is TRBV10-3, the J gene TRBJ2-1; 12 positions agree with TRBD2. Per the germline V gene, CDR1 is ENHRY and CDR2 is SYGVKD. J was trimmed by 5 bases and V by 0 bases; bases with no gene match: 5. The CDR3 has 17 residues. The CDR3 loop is CAISESPTSGRNNEQFF. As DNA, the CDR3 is TGTGCCATCAGTGAGTCCCCGACTAGCGGGAGAAACAATGAGCAGTTCTTC.

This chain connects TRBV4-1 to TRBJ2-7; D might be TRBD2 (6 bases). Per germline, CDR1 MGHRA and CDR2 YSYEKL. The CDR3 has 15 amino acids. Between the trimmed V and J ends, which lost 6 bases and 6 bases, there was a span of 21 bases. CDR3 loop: CASREEGRLWGEQYF. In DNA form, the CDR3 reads TGCGCCAGCAGAGAGGAGGGCCGATTATGGGGCGAGCAGTACTTC.

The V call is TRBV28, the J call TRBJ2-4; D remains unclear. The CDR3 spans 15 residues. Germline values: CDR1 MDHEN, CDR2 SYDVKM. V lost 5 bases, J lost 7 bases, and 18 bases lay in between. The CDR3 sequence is CASSLPLGLGNIQYF. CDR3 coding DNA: TGTGCCAGCAGTCTCCCCCTAGGGTTGGGGAACATTCAGTACTTC.

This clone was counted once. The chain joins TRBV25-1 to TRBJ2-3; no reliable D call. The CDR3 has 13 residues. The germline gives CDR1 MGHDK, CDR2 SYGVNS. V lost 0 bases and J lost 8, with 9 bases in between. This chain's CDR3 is CASSEYQPGTQYF. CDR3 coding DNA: TGTGCCAGCAGTGAATACCAGCCGGGTACGCAGTATTTT.

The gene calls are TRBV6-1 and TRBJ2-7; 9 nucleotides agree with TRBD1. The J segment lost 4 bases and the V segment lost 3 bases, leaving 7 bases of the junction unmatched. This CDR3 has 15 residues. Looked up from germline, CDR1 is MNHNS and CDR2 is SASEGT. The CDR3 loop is CASSDRGQGIYEQYF. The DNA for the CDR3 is TGTGCCAGCAGTGATAGGGGACAGGGAATATACGAGCAGTACTTC.

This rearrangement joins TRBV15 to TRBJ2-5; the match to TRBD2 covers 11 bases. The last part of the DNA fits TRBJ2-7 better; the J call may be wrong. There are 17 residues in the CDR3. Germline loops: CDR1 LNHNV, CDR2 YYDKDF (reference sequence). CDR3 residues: CATSRETTSGTTYEQYF. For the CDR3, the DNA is TGTGCCACCAGCAGAGAAACGACTAGCGGGACTACCTACGAGCAGTACTTC.

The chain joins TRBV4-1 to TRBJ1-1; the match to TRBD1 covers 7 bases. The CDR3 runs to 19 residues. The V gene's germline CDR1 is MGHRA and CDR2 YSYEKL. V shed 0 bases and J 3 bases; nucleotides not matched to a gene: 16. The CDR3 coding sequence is TGCGCCAGCAGCCAAGAAGGTCTGAGCGGGAGGCAGGGGGACACTGAAGCTTTCTTT. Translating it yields CASSQEGLSGRQGDTEAFF.